A single sample is the source of the 5 T cell receptor beta chains below, sequenced in a study of blood T cell repertoires in COVID-19. Using immunoSEQ multiplex PCR, the repertoire was profiled, and TCRdb retains in-frame clones only, with some absent. The table shows tens of thousands of clones, with 75% to 85% occurring only once. The sequenced sample was peripheral blood. The receptors come from a human donor in a cohort sampled during active COVID-19.

CDR3 in amino acids: CASSHEGSEAFF. For the CDR3, the DNA is TGTGCCAGCAGCCACGAGGGTTCTGAAGCTTTCTTT. The genes are TRBV3-1 (or the pseudogene TRBV3-2) and TRBJ1-1; D call uncertain. Germline lookup yields CDR1 LGHDT and CDR2 YNNKEL (reference sequence). CDR3 size: 12 residues. The V end lost 3 bases, the J end lost 6 bases, and 8 bases lay between the germline ends.

V is TRBV19 and J is TRBJ1-2, with 9 bases identical to TRBD1. Germline CDR1 and CDR2: LNHDA and SQIVND (reference sequence). This CDR3 comprises 15 residues. Trimming at V came to 2 bases and at J to 5 bases, leaving 6 bases not matched to a gene. The CDR3 is CASSIRTGALYGYTF. CDR3 coding DNA: TGTGCCAGTAGTATAAGGACAGGGGCTCTTTATGGCTACACCTTC.

The chain couples TRBV7-9 to TRBJ2-1; 11 nucleotides match TRBD1. Per germline, CDR1 SEHNR and CDR2 FQNEAQ (reference sequence). The V and J ends lost 3 bases and 8 bases, in that order; junction bases with no gene match: 6. This CDR3 comprises 15 residues. The CDR3 DNA reads as TGTGCCAGCAGCTTCAGGACAGGGGGCAGGCATGAGCAGTTCTTC. This translates into CASSFRTGGRHEQFF. The full variable domain, completed using reference TRBV7-9 and TRBJ2-1, is DTGVSQNPRHKITKRGQNVTFRCDPISEHNRLYWYRQTLGQGPEFLTYFQNEAQLEKSRLLSDRFSAERPKGSFSTLEIQRTEQGDSAMYLCASSFRTGGRHEQFFGPGTRLTVL.

This clone was seen a few times. CDR3 loop: CASSLRTGRVDTQYF. The CDR3 DNA follows: TGTGCCAGCAGCCTTAGGACAGGGCGAGTAGATACGCAGTATTTT. The rearrangement links TRBV14 to TRBJ2-3; 8 positions match TRBD1. After removal of 4 bases from V and 5 bases from J, the junction contained 8 bases not matched to a gene. CDR1 is SGHDN and CDR2 is FVKESK in the germline V gene. CDR3 length equals 15 residues.

This clone showed up just once. The rearrangement links TRBV19 to TRBJ1-6, with D possibly being TRBD1 (5 bases). The CDR3 extends over 15 amino acids. Germline V lookup: CDR1 LNHDA, CDR2 SQIVND (reference sequence). Trimming pared 4 bases from V and 5 bases from J, leaving 12 bases between. The CDR3 DNA reads TGTGCCAGTAGTACCCAGGGAAGCGATAATTCACCCCTCCACTTT. As protein: CASSTQGSDNSPLHF.